The 15 T cell receptor beta chains reported below all come from one sample, sequenced in a study of blood T cell repertoires in COVID-19 (dated by TCRdb to 2019 to 2021). The library was prepared using the immunoSEQ multiplex PCR assay. TCRdb re-hosts the immuneACCESS table, in-frame sequences only. Its copies lack some clones; in the studies checked, an unresolved V gene accounts for under half of them, and the cause for the rest is not known. The sample table holds 200,000 to 250,000 clones, of which roughly 85% were seen once. Of the sample, approximately 2.4% falls within the top ten clones. Source material: peripheral blood. The receptors come from a woman in her 70s with COVID-19, enrolled during active disease.

This chain links TRBV6-2 or TRBV6-3 with TRBJ2-3; 9 bases map to TRBD2. The germline V gene encodes CDR1 MNHEY and CDR2 SVGEGT. The CDR3 is 16 amino acids. Trimming at V came to 4 bases and at J to 3 bases, leaving 8 bases not matched to a gene. CDR3 protein: CASSWPGGGATDTQYF. DNA for the CDR3: TGTGCCAGCAGTTGGCCGGGCGGGGGGGCAACAGATACGCAGTATTTT.

This clone was counted a few times. The chain joins TRBV19 to TRBJ1-2; 7 bases are a match to TRBD1. The CDR3 has 14 residues. V dropped 3 bases and J dropped 4; count of bases not matched to a gene: 5. Germline CDR1 and CDR2: LNHDA and SQIVND (reference sequence). The chain's CDR3 is CASSIPGGSYGYTF. As DNA, the CDR3 is TGTGCCAGTAGTATTCCAGGGGGGTCCTATGGCTACACCTTC.

This chain links TRBV7-2 with TRBJ2-3, with 13 bases matching TRBD2. The CDR3 consists of 16 residues. The V and J ends lost 5 bases and 5 bases, in that order; junction bases with no gene match: 7. CDR1 and CDR2 (germline): SGHTA, FQGNSA. The CDR3 nucleotides are TGTGCCAGCAGCACGGGACTAGCGGGATGGGGAGATACGCAGTATTTT. Encoded protein: CASSTGLAGWGDTQYF.

The V gene is TRBV9, the J gene TRBJ2-2, with TRBD1 matching 7 bases. The V gene end was trimmed by 1 base and the J gene end by 4 bases; junction bases not matched to a gene: 4. CDR3 length equals 15 residues. Germline-derived CDR1 and CDR2 are SGDLS and YYNGEE. CDR3 sequence (DNA): TGTGCCAGCAGCGTAACACAGGGGATCACCGGGGAGCTGTTTTTT. It encodes CASSVTQGITGELFF.

This chain uses TRBV5-4 with TRBJ2-5, with D tentatively TRBD1 (5 bases). The CDR3 length is 16 residues. The V end lost 0 bases, the J end lost 5 bases, and 17 bases lay between the germline ends. Germline CDR1 and CDR2: SGHNT and YYREEE (reference sequence). The CDR3 coding sequence is TGTGCCAGCAGCTTGGCCCCCCAGGGTAGTGTCGAGACCCAGTACTTC. Translating it yields CASSLAPQGSVETQYF.

This sequence joins TRBV24-1 and TRBJ1-5; TRBD1 agrees at 12 bases. CDR1 and CDR2 from the germline V gene are KGHDR and SFDVKD. The CDR3 runs to 16 residues. After removal of 3 bases from V and 3 bases from J, the junction contained 2 bases not matched to a gene. Written as DNA, the CDR3 is TGTGCCACCAGTGATAGGGACAGGGGGCACAATCAGCCCCAGCATTTT. This codes for CATSDRDRGHNQPQHF.

The chain combines TRBV18 with TRBJ1-1, with TRBD1 as a possible D gene (5 bases). V shed 0 bases and J shed 5 bases, with 13 bases lying between them. Germline V gene sequence: CDR1 KGHSH, CDR2 LQKENI. The CDR3 is 15 residues long. The CDR3 bases are TGTGCCAGCTCACCACCCAGATTGGGGGGGACTGAAGCTTTCTTT. As protein: CASSPPRLGGTEAFF.

The chain carries TRBV6-6 and TRBJ1-6; 8 nucleotides agree with TRBD1. The CDR3 has 14 residues. V shed 8 bases and J 10 bases; nucleotides not matched to a gene: 10. Germline V gene sequence: CDR1 MNHNY, CDR2 SVGAGI (reference sequence). The CDR3 DNA sequence: TGTGCCAGCTGGACGACAGGGGTTGGATCACCCCTCCACTTT. Translated: CASWTTGVGSPLHF.

The chain couples TRBV30 to TRBJ1-3; D possibly corresponds to TRBD1 (6 bases). The CDR3 consists of 15 residues. The V end lost 0 bases, the J end lost 4 bases, and 13 bases lay between the germline ends. Per germline, CDR1 GTSNPN and CDR2 SVGIG (reference sequence). CDR3 in amino acids: CAWSVLGHQGNTIYF. The CDR3 bases are TGTGCCTGGAGTGTTCTGGGACACCAGGGAAACACCATATATTTT.

This clone showed up just once. This chain links TRBV6-4 with TRBJ2-1, with D possibly being TRBD2 (6 bases). Germline CDR1 MRHNA, CDR2 SNTAGT. This CDR3 spans 16 amino acids. The V end lost 4 bases, the J end lost 6 bases, and 19 bases lay between the germline ends. The DNA for the CDR3 is TGTGCCAGCAGTGCCGGGGGTGGGAGTGGCGGCAATGAGCAGTTCTTC. This translates into CASSAGGGSGGNEQFF.

The chain is built from TRBV7-2 and TRBJ1-2, with a weak D call TRBD1 (6 bases). CDR3 length: 14 amino acids. V was pared by 6 bases and J by 8 bases, with 19 bases between. Germline lookup yields CDR1 SGHTA and CDR2 FQGNSA. The CDR3 sequence is CASSTDWGQEGYTF. The CDR3 DNA reads TGTGCCAGCAGTACCGACTGGGGGCAGGAAGGCTACACCTTC.

About this clone itself: The same CDR3 can be traced to other DNA sequences in this sample. The genes are TRBV4-3 and TRBJ2-1; no clear D. Trimming took 0 bases from V and 8 from J, leaving 8 bases between them. The CDR3 runs to 13 residues. Germline V gene data show CDR1 as LGHNA and CDR2 as YSLEER. Here the CDR3 DNA reads TGCGCCAGCAGCCAAGATAGAGGCGATGAGCAGTTCTTC. Translating it yields CASSQDRGDEQFF.

This clone was seen a handful of times. The chain joins TRBV7-2 to TRBJ1-2; perhaps TRBD1 as D (5 bases). The CDR3 spans 15 residues. Germline-derived CDR1 and CDR2 are SGHTA and FQGNSA. With 1 base removed from V and 3 bases from J, the gap between germline ends came to 12 bases. CDR3 coding DNA: TGTGCCAGCAGCTTAGGGGGGGACCGCCACTATGGCTACACCTTC. It specifies CASSLGGDRHYGYTF.

This chain uses TRBV6-1 with TRBJ1-1; D unresolved. The germline gives CDR1 MNHNS, CDR2 SASEGT. V was shortened by 3 bases and J by 7 bases, with 9 bases between the two germline ends. The CDR3 has 12 residues. The CDR3 nucleotides are TGTGCCAGCAGTGACAGTTACCGTGAAGCTTTCTTT. This gives the protein CASSDSYREAFF.

This clone was counted ten times or more. The V gene is TRBV30, the J gene TRBJ1-1; the D gene is possibly TRBD1 (6 bases). The CDR3 length is 12 residues. Germline V gene data show CDR1 as GTSNPN and CDR2 as SVGIG (reference sequence). Deletions cut 3 bases from V and 1 base from J, with 6 bases between. For the CDR3, the DNA is TGTGCCTGGAGGACAGGGAACACTGAAGCTTTCTTT. Encoded protein: CAWRTGNTEAFF.